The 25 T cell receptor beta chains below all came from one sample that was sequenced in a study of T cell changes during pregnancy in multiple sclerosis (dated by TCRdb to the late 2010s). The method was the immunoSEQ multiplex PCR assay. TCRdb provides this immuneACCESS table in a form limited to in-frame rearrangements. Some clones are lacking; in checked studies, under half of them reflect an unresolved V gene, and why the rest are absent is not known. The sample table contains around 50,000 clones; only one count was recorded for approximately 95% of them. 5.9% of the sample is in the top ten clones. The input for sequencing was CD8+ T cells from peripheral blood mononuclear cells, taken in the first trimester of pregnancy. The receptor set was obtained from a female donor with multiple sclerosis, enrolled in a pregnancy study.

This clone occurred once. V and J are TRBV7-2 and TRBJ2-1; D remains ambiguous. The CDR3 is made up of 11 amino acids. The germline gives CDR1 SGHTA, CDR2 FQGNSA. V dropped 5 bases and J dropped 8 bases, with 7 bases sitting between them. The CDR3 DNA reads TGTGCCAGCAGCCCTGACTATGAGCAGTTCTTC. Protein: CASSPDYEQFF.

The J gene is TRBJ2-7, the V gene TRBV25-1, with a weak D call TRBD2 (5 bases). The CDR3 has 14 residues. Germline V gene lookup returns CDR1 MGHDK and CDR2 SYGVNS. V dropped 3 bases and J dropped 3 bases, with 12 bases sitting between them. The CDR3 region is CASSDPLEGYEQYF. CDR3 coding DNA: TGTGCCAGCAGTGATCCCCTCGAGGGCTACGAGCAGTACTTC.

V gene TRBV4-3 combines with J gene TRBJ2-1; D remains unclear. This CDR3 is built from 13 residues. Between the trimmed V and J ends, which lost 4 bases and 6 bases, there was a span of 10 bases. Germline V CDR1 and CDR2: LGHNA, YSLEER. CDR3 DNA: TGCGCCAGCAGCCCAGACAACTCCAATGAGCAGTTCTTC. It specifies CASSPDNSNEQFF.

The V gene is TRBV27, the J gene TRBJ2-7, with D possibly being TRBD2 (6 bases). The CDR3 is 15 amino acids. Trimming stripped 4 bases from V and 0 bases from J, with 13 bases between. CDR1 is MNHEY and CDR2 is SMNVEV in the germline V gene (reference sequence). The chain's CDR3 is CASSSDADYSYEQYF. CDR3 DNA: TGTGCCAGCAGTTCCGACGCGGACTACTCCTACGAGCAGTACTTC.

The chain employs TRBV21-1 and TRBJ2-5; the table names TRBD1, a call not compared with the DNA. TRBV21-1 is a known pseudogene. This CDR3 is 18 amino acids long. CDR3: CASIRDRDPLSLKETQYF. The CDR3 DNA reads TGTGCCAGCATCCGGGACAGGGACCCTTTGAGCCTGAAAGAGACCCAGTACTTC.

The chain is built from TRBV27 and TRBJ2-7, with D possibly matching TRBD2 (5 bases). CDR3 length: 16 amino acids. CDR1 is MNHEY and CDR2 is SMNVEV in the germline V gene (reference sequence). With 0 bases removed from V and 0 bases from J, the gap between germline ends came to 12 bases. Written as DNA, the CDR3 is TGTGCCAGCAGTTTATCTGGAGGTTACGGCTCCTACGAGCAGTACTTC. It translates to CASSLSGGYGSYEQYF.

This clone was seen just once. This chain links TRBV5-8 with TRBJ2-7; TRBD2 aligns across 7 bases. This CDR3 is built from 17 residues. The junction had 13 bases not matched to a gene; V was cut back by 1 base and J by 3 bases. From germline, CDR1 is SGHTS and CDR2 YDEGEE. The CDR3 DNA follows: TGTGCCAGCAGCTTGCCAGTCTTTGGGACTAACCGCTACGAGCAGTACTTC. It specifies CASSLPVFGTNRYEQYF.

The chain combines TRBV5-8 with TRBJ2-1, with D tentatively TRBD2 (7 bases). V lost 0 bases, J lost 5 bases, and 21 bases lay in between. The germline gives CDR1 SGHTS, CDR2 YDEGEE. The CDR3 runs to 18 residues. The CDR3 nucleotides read TGTGCCAGCAGCTTGGAGTTCTGGGTGGGGGGGGCAAACAATGAGCAGTTCTTC. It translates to CASSLEFWVGGANNEQFF.

The CDR3 DNA follows: TGTGCCAGCAGCCCGTGGACAGGGGTGTACACCTTC. This gives the protein CASSPWTGVYTF. The V call is TRBV9, the J call TRBJ1-2, with 9 bases that match TRBD1. This CDR3 comprises 12 residues. With 4 bases clipped from V and 11 bases from J, the junction kept 6 bases outside the gene matches. Germline V CDR1 and CDR2: SGDLS, YYNGEE. The full variable domain, completed using reference TRBV9 and TRBJ1-2, is DSGVTQTPKHLITATGQRVTLRCSPRSGDLSVYWYQQSLDQGLQFLIQYYNGEERAKGNILERFSAQQFPDLHSELNLSSLELGDSALYFCASSPWTGVYTFGSGTRLTVV.

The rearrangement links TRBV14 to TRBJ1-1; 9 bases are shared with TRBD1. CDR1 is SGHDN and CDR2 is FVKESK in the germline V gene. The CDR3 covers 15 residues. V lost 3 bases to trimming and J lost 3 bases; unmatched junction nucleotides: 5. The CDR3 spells CASSHSGTGYTEAFF. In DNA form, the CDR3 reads TGTGCCAGCAGCCACTCCGGGACAGGGTACACTGAAGCTTTCTTT.

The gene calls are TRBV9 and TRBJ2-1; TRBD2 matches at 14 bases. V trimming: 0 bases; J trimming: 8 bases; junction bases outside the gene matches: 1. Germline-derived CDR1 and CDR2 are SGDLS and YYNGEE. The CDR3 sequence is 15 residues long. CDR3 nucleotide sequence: TGTGCCAGCAGCGTAGGGGGACTAGCGGGAGATGAGCAGTTCTTC. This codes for CASSVGGLAGDEQFF.

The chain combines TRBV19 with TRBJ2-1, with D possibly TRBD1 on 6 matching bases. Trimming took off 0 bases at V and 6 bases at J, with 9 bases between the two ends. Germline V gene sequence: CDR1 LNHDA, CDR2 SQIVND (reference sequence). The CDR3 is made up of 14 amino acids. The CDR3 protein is CASSIDTGFNEQFF. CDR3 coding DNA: TGTGCCAGTAGTATAGACACAGGGTTCAATGAGCAGTTCTTC.

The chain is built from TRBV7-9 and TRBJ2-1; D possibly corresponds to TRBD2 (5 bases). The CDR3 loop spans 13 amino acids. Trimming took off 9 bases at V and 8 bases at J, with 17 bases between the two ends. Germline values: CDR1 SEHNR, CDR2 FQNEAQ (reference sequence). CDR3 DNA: TGTGCCAGTTCCCAATTACAAGCGGATGAGCAGTTCTTC. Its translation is CASSQLQADEQFF.

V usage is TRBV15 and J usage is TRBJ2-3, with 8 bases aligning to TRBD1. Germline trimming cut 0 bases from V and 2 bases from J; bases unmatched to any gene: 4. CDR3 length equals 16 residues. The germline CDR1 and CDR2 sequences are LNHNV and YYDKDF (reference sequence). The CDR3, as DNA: TGTGCCACCAGCAGAGATACAGGGGGATTCACAGATACGCAGTATTTT. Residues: CATSRDTGGFTDTQYF. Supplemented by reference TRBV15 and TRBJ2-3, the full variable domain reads DAMVIQNPRYQVTQFGKPVTLSCSQTLNHNVMYWYQQKSSQAPKLLFHYYDKDFNNEADTPDNFQSRRPNTSFCFLDIRSPGLGDTAMYLCATSRDTGGFTDTQYFGPGTRLTVL.

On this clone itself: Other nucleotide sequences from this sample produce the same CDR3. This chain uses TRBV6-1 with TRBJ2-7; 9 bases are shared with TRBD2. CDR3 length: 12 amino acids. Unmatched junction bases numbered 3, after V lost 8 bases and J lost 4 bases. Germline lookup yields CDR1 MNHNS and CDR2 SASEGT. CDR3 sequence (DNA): TGTGCCAGCGGCACTAGCGGGTACGAGCAGTACTTC. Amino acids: CASGTSGYEQYF.

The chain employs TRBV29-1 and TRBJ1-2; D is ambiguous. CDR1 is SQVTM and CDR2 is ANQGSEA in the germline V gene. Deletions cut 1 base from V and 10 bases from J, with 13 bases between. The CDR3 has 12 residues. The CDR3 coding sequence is TGCAGCGTTGAAGTACCCCCAGGCTTCTACACCTTC. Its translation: CSVEVPPGFYTF.

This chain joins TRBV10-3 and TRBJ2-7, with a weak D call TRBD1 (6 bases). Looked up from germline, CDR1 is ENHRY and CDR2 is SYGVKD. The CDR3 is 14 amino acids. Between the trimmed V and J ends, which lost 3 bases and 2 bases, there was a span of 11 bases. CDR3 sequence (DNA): TGTGCCATCAGTGAAGGGACACCCGCCTACGAGCAGTACTTC. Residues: CAISEGTPAYEQYF.

The DNA of the CDR3 is TGTGCCAGCAGCCTCCCGGGAGGCGGAGCAGATACGCAGTATTTT. Translation gives CASSLPGGGADTQYF. This chain uses TRBV4-2 with TRBJ2-3; 7 positions match TRBD2. The germline gives CDR1 LGHNA, CDR2 YNFKEQ. The ends lost 4 bases at V and 4 bases at J; junction bases unmatched: 8. The CDR3 loop spans 15 amino acids.

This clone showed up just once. The CDR3 DNA follows: TGTGCCAGCAGTTTTTCAGGCACCGCCTACGAGCAGTACTTC. This gives the protein CASSFSGTAYEQYF. V is TRBV28 and J is TRBJ2-7; D remains unclear. The V and J ends lost 3 bases and 2 bases respectively, with 11 bases between them. The CDR3 is 14 residues long. The germline V gene has CDR1 MDHEN and CDR2 SYDVKM.

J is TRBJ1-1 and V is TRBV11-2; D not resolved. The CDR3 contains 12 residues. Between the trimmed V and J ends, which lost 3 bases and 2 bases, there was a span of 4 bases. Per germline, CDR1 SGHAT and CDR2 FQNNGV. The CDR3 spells CASSFTNTEAFF. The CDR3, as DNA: TGTGCCAGCAGCTTTACTAACACTGAAGCTTTCTTT.

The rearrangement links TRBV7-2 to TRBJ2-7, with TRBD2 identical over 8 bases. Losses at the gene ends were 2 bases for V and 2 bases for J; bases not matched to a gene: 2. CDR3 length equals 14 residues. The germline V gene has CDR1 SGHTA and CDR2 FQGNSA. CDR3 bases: TGTGCCAGCAGCTTATTTAGCGGGGCCTACGAGCAGTACTTC. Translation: CASSLFSGAYEQYF.

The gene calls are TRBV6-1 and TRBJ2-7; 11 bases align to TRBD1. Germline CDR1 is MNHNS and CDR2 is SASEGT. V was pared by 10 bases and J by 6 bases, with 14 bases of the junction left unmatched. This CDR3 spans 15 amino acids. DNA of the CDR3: TGTGCCATCAACAGGGAAACCGGGACAGGGGGCGAGCAGTACTTC. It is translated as CAINRETGTGGEQYF.

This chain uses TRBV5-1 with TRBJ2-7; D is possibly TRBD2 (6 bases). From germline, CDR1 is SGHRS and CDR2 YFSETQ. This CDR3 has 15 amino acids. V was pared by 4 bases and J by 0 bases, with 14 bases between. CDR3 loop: CASSPGTSYSYEQYF. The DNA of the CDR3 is TGCGCCAGCAGCCCGGGGACTTCCTACTCCTACGAGCAGTACTTC.

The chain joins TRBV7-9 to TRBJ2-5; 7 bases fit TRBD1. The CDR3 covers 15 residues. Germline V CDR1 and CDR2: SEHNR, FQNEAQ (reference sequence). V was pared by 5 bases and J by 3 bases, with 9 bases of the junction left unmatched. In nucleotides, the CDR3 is TGTGCCAGCAGCGTATCGGGACAGCCGAAAGAGACCCAGTACTTC. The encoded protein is CASSVSGQPKETQYF.

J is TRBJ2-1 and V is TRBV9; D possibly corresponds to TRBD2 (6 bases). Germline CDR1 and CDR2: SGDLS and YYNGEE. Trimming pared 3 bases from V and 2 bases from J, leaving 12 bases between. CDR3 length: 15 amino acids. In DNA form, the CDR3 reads TGTGCCAGCAGCGCAAGCGGGTACCCCTACAATGAGCAGTTCTTC. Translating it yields CASSASGYPYNEQFF.